Sequencing of this T cell receptor (beta chain) was carried out in a study of blood T cell repertoires in COVID-19. Study overall: The cDNA or gDNA used as material had been derived from T cells, B-cell-depleted T cells, or PBMCs.

Assay: immunoSEQ multiplex PCR; the TCRdb copy retains only in-frame clones and omits some. The sample has hundreds of thousands of clones; roughly 91% are singletons. Germline CDR1 is MNHEY and CDR2 is SMNVEV (reference sequence). The V end was cut by 6 bases, the J end by 0 bases, with 6 bases between. There are 13 residues in the CDR3. Sample: peripheral blood. This TCR derives from a woman between 50 and 59 years old with COVID-19, enrolled during active disease. The chain joins TRBV27 to TRBJ1-3; D call uncertain. CDR3 sequence (DNA): TGTGCCAGCAGGCGCTTCTCTGGAAACACCATATATTTT. Its protein is CASRRFSGNTIYF.